One and the same sample provided the 25 T cell receptor beta chains below, sequenced in a study of CD8+ T cells in alopecia areata. RNA was extracted and reverse transcribed into cDNA as the sequencing template. The table came from immunoSEQ multiplex PCR; TCRdb's copy has only in-frame clones and leaves some out. Of about 200,000 clones in the sample, 56% are singletons; the top ten hold roughly 5%. The sequenced sample consisted of CD8+ T cells sorted from blood. The receptors derive from a human donor in good health.

This clone has a handful of counts. The rearrangement joins TRBV7-9 to TRBJ2-2, with D perhaps matching TRBD1 (7 bases). The CDR3 covers 16 residues. Germline lookup yields CDR1 SEHNR and CDR2 FQNEAQ (reference sequence). The germline V and J ends were trimmed by 6 bases and 2 bases, with 16 bases remaining between them. The DNA for the CDR3 is TGTGCCAGCAGGCATGCGGGACAGTTAAACACCGGGGAGCTGTTTTTT. It yields the protein CASRHAGQLNTGELFF.

In this sample, this clone turned up a few times. The chain joins TRBV4-1 to TRBJ1-4, with 7 bases aligning to TRBD1. After removal of 10 bases from V and 8 bases from J, the junction contained 13 bases not matched to a gene. Germline V lookup: CDR1 MGHRA, CDR2 YSYEKL. The CDR3 totals 14 residues. The CDR3, as DNA: TGCGCCATCAGGGGGGAGGGTACTCGGGAAAAACTGTTTTTT. As protein: CAIRGEGTREKLFF.

This clone turned up a few times. The V and J genes are TRBV7-9 and TRBJ1-4; D is ambiguous. The V gene lost 5 bases and the J gene lost 8 bases, with 12 bases spanning the gap. Looked up from germline, CDR1 is SEHNR and CDR2 is FQNEAQ (reference sequence). The CDR3 loop spans 13 amino acids. The CDR3 DNA sequence: TGTGCCAGCAGCAACAGAGCGGGAGAAAAACTGTTTTTT. Its translation is CASSNRAGEKLFF.

The J gene is TRBJ1-2, the V gene TRBV29-1; TRBD1 might be the D (6 bases). Germline values: CDR1 SQVTM, CDR2 ANQGSEA. Trimming pared 4 bases from V and 4 bases from J, leaving 13 bases between. This CDR3 has 13 amino acids. DNA for the CDR3: TGCAGCGTTGTGGGGGGCTCGAGCTATGGCTACACCTTC. Translating gives CSVVGGSSYGYTF.

This clone was counted between two and nine times. V is TRBV23-1 and J is TRBJ2-1; no reliable D call. TRBV23-1 is marked as an open reading frame, function uncertain. The V and J ends lost 2 bases and 8 bases respectively, with 7 bases between them. The CDR3 contains 12 residues. The CDR3 spells CASSQALDEQFF. CDR3 DNA sequence: TGCGCCAGCAGTCAAGCCCTTGATGAGCAGTTCTTC.

This sequence joins TRBV2 and TRBJ1-2; the D is unclear. The CDR3 sequence is 10 residues long. In germline, CDR1 is SNHLY, CDR2 FYNNEI. V lost 5 bases, J lost 8 bases, and 6 bases lay in between. The CDR3 loop is CASSPDGYTF. DNA for the CDR3: TGTGCCAGCAGTCCGGACGGCTACACCTTC.

This clone occurred a few times. The chain links TRBV2 to TRBJ1-3, with D unresolved. CDR1 and CDR2 (germline): SNHLY, FYNNEI. V shed 6 bases and J shed 0 bases, with 12 bases lying between them. The CDR3 has 15 residues. The CDR3 sequence: CASSSPGGSGNTIYF. In DNA, the CDR3 is TGTGCCAGCAGCAGCCCCGGCGGCTCTGGAAACACCATATATTTT.

The rearrangement links TRBV4-1 to TRBJ1-5; D is perhaps TRBD1 (5 bases). Germline V gives CDR1 MGHRA, CDR2 YSYEKL. V was pared by 4 bases and J by 3 bases, with 16 bases between. The CDR3 extends over 16 amino acids. Here the CDR3 DNA reads TGCGCCAGCAGCCCAGGGACCGAACCCTACAATCAGCCCCAGCATTTT. Translation gives CASSPGTEPYNQPQHF.

The table lists this clone with a few counts. This chain uses TRBV27 with TRBJ2-3; 7 nucleotides match TRBD2. CDR1 and CDR2 (germline): MNHEY, SMNVEV (reference sequence). This CDR3 region has 14 residues. The V and J ends lost 5 bases and 2 bases, in that order; junction bases with no gene match: 4. CDR3 in amino acids: CASSQRGYTDTQYF. The CDR3 DNA is TGTGCCAGCAGTCAGCGGGGATACACAGATACGCAGTATTTT.

The chain carries TRBV4-1 and TRBJ2-7, with a tentative D call TRBD1 (6 bases). Germline CDR1 reads MGHRA; CDR2 reads YSYEKL. With 3 bases removed from V and 0 bases from J, the gap between germline ends came to 12 bases. CDR3 size: 15 residues. The CDR3 spells CASSQIQDSSYEQYF. The CDR3 DNA sequence: TGCGCCAGCAGCCAGATTCAGGACAGCTCCTACGAGCAGTACTTC.

The V call is TRBV9, the J call TRBJ1-6; D not resolved. The CDR3 has 17 amino acids. Germline assignment: CDR1 SGDLS and CDR2 YYNGEE. Deletions cut 0 bases from V and 7 bases from J, with 17 bases between. The CDR3 DNA is TGTGCCAGCAGCGTAGAGGCAGGAGCTTACGCAAATTCACCCCTCCACTTT. Protein sequence: CASSVEAGAYANSPLHF.

The chain employs TRBV29-1 and TRBJ1-1; D ambiguous. Germline V CDR1 and CDR2: SQVTM, ANQGSEA. This CDR3 comprises 14 residues. Trimming took 3 bases from V and 0 from J, leaving 11 bases between them. CDR3 DNA sequence: TGCAGCGTTGAGAGTAGGCAGCTGAACACTGAAGCTTTCTTT. Protein product: CSVESRQLNTEAFF. Complete variable domain (other parts from reference TRBV29-1 and TRBJ1-1): SAVISQKPSRDICQRGTSLTIQCQVDSQVTMMFWYRQQPGQSLTLIATANQGSEATYESGFVIDKFPISRPNLTFSTLTVSNMSPEDSSIYLCSVESRQLNTEAFFGQGTRLTVV.

V and J are TRBV5-6 and TRBJ1-1; D is unresolved. The CDR3 spans 13 residues. The germline V gene encodes CDR1 SGHDT and CDR2 YYEEEE. V was cut by 4 bases and J by 3 bases, with 10 bases left in between. The CDR3 DNA reads TGTGCCAGCAGCCGAGGCCGAGACACTGAAGCTTTCTTT. Protein: CASSRGRDTEAFF.

The V and J genes are TRBV29-1 and TRBJ2-7, with D perhaps given as TRBD1 or TRBD2 (5 bases each). The CDR3 has 12 amino acids. Germline CDR1 reads SQVTM; CDR2 reads ANQGSEA. The V gene lost 3 bases and the J gene lost 5 bases, with 11 bases spanning the gap. The CDR3 spells CSVEWQGDEQYF. In DNA, the CDR3 is TGCAGCGTTGAGTGGCAGGGAGACGAGCAGTACTTC.

V gene TRBV9 combines with J gene TRBJ2-2; D is undetermined. The germline V and J ends were trimmed by 0 bases and 0 bases, with 9 bases remaining between them. Germline V gene lookup returns CDR1 SGDLS and CDR2 YYNGEE. This CDR3 is built from 16 residues. The CDR3: CASSVERSANTGELFF. The CDR3 nucleotides read TGTGCCAGCAGCGTAGAACGGAGTGCGAACACCGGGGAGCTGTTTTTT.

Turning to this clone: This sample also contains other DNA sequences that code for the same CDR3. This chain uses TRBV5-1 with TRBJ2-7, with 7 bases fitting TRBD1. Germline loops: CDR1 SGHRS, CDR2 YFSETQ. The CDR3 covers 13 residues. The ends lost 4 bases at V and 2 bases at J; junction bases unmatched: 3. CDR3 coding DNA: TGCGCCAGCAGCCTAACAGGGGCCTACGAGCAGTACTTC. It encodes CASSLTGAYEQYF.

The rearrangement joins TRBV5-1 to TRBJ2-7; D may be TRBD1 (5 bases). V was cut by 5 bases and J by 2 bases, with 14 bases left in between. The V gene's germline CDR1 is SGHRS and CDR2 YFSETQ. This CDR3 region has 14 residues. CDR3 sequence (DNA): TGCGCCAGCAGTTGGTCTACAGGTACCTACGAGCAGTACTTC. Encoded protein: CASSWSTGTYEQYF.

The CDR3 DNA sequence: TGCGCCAGCAGTCAATCGTCACAGCCAATGAACTATGGCTACACCTTC. As protein: CASSQSSQPMNYGYTF. V usage is TRBV23-1 and J usage is TRBJ1-2; D uncertain. TRBV23-1 is an open reading frame whose function is uncertain. This CDR3 has 16 residues. Trimming left V 0 bases short and J 2 bases short, with 13 bases between.

The sample holds one count of this clone. V is TRBV14 and J is TRBJ2-7; tentatively, D is TRBD2 (5 bases). V lost 2 bases to trimming and J lost 4 bases, with 18 bases between them. Germline CDR1 SGHDN, CDR2 FVKESK. The CDR3 is 16 residues long. CDR3 nucleotide sequence: TGTGCCAGCAGCCAACGATGGGGAGTGGGCGGGTACGAGCAGTACTTC. This codes for CASSQRWGVGGYEQYF. The full variable domain, in which reference TRBV14 and TRBJ2-7 provide the parts outside the CDR3, is EAGVTQFPSHSVIEKGQTVTLRCDPISGHDNLYWYRRVMGKEIKFLLHFVKESKQDESGMPNNRFLAERTGGTYSTLKVQPAELEDSGVYFCASSQRWGVGGYEQYFGPGTRLTVT.

This clone has just a few counts. The rearrangement joins TRBV9 to TRBJ2-3; D remains ambiguous. The CDR3 is made up of 14 amino acids. Germline V gene sequence: CDR1 SGDLS, CDR2 YYNGEE. Trimming removed 0 bases at V and 0 bases at J, with 5 bases between. The CDR3 protein is CASSVASSTDTQYF. The CDR3 region has the DNA TGTGCCAGCAGCGTAGCGAGCAGCACAGATACGCAGTATTTT.

A single count supports this clone. The rearrangement uses TRBV7-2 and TRBJ1-6; 10 bases line up with TRBD1. The CDR3 has 16 amino acids. V was pared by 5 bases and J by 4 bases, with 5 bases of the junction left unmatched. In germline, CDR1 is SGHTA, CDR2 FQGNSA. The CDR3, as DNA: TGTGCCAGCAGCCCAAGGACAGGGGGTTATAATTCACCCCTCCACTTT. This encodes CASSPRTGGYNSPLHF.

This clone was seen more than once but under ten times. This chain links TRBV19 with TRBJ2-1; 8 bases fit TRBD1. V was clipped by 5 bases and J by 0 bases; unmatched bases: 12. Per germline, CDR1 LNHDA and CDR2 SQIVND (reference sequence). This CDR3 spans 18 amino acids. CDR3 protein: CASSPRRDRPSSYNEQFF. The CDR3 DNA follows: TGTGCCAGTAGTCCTAGGAGGGACAGGCCAAGCTCCTACAATGAGCAGTTCTTC.

The genes are TRBV2 and TRBJ1-2; D unclear. The CDR3 is 12 residues long. Germline values: CDR1 SNHLY, CDR2 FYNNEI. Trimming removed 6 bases from V and 6 bases from J, with 11 bases in between. The DNA for the CDR3 is TGTGCCAGCAGAACATTTCGAGATGGCTACACCTTC. It yields the protein CASRTFRDGYTF.

Comment on this clone: This sample also contains other DNA sequences that code for the same CDR3. The chain employs TRBV5-1 and TRBJ2-7; unclear D gene. In germline, CDR1 is SGHRS, CDR2 YFSETQ. V gave up 2 bases and J gave up 4 bases, with 4 bases separating them. CDR3 length: 11 amino acids. DNA of the CDR3: TGCGCCAGCAGCTTCTTGTACGAGCAGTACTTC. This translates into CASSFLYEQYF.

This chain connects TRBV29-1 to TRBJ2-7; no firm D call. The germline V and J ends were trimmed by 1 base and 0 bases, with 10 bases remaining between them. CDR1 is SQVTM and CDR2 is ANQGSEA in the germline V gene. This CDR3 has 14 amino acids. CDR3: CSVEVAASSYEQYF. The CDR3 DNA reads as TGCAGCGTTGAAGTCGCGGCGAGCTCCTACGAGCAGTACTTC.